These T cell receptor beta chains were read from a single sample in a study of low-dose radiotherapy and immunotherapy resistance in tumors. TCRdb re-called the reads through MiXCR, storing one row per CDR3 protein. Of nearly 95,000 distinct CDR3 sequences in the sample, roughly 9% are singletons; the top ten hold under 1.1%. Sequences were derived from PBMCs, sampled before treatment. The source of these receptors is a male donor with prostate cancer. Both conserved end residues are part of each CDR3. The order of the fields is D gene, clone size, J gene, V gene, CDR3 DNA, CDR3 protein. D genes are given only for firm matches. Part of the rows lack a size; the others show once, few, many or a class for expanded clones.

.,many,TRBJ2-1,TRBV14,TGTGCCAGCAGCCGTGGACCCGGTCAGGGCTCAGGCAATGAGCAGTTCTTC,CASSRGPGQGSGNEQFF
.,many,TRBJ2-7,TRBV18,TGTGCCAGCGCCGGAGGGACAGTATCCTACGAGCAGTACTTC,CASAGGTVSYEQYF
.,many,TRBJ2-7,TRBV6-2/TRBV6-3,TGTGCCAGCAGTGAACCCCACAGGGAACGCGAGCAGTACTTC,CASSEPHREREQYF
.,.,TRBJ2-2,TRBV30,TGTGCCCGGAGTGTAGTGAACACCGGGGAGCTGTTTTTT,CARSVVNTGELFF
.,many,TRBJ2-3,TRBV6-2/TRBV6-3,TGTGCCAGCAGCCTGAGGAGGTCTGTCAGGACAGATACGCAGTATTTT,CASSLRRSVRTDTQYF
.,many,TRBJ2-1,TRBV6-2/TRBV6-3,TGTGCCAGCAGCCGTCTAGGTGAGCAGTTCTTC,CASSRLGEQFF
TRBD2,.,TRBJ2-7,TRBV7-2,TGTGCCAGCAGCTTAGGGCCCGGCGGGAGTGTATACGAGCAGTACTTC,CASSLGPGGSVYEQYF
.,many,TRBJ1-4,TRBV30,TGTGCCTGGAGTCAGGGAACGGGCTCCATTAATGAAAAACTGTTTTTT,CAWSQGTGSINEKLFF
.,.,TRBJ2-6,TRBV18,TGTGCCAGCTCACCCAAAACTGGGGCCAACGTCCTGACTTTC,CASSPKTGANVLTF
TRBD2,many,TRBJ2-5,TRBV20-1,TGCAGTGCTAGAGATCCCGCTAGCGGGAGCGGAGAGACCCAGTACTTC,CSARDPASGSGETQYF
.,.,TRBJ2-2,TRBV30,TGTGCCTGCAATGTGGGAATCGCGACCGGGGAGCTGTTTTTT,CACNVGIATGELFF
.,many,TRBJ2-7,TRBV29-1,TGCAGCGCTCGGGACTCCTACGAGCAGTACTTC,CSARDSYEQYF
.,.,TRBJ1-1,TRBV24-1,TGTGCCACCAGTGAATCCGACAGGAACACTGAAGCTTTCTTT,CATSESDRNTEAFF
.,many,TRBJ2-2,TRBV27,TGTGCCAGCAGTTTTGGCCTGCACTGGGAGCTGTTTTTT,CASSFGLHWELFF
.,many,TRBJ1-5,TRBV28,TGTGCCAGCAGTCCTCTGGGCGGACTTGGGCCCCAGCATTTT,CASSPLGGLGPQHF
TRBD2,many,TRBJ2-1,TRBV4-1,TGCGCCAGCAGCCAAGTCGCTAGCGGGAGTTCCTACAATGAGCAGTTCTTC,CASSQVASGSSYNEQFF
.,many,TRBJ2-7,TRBV5-1,TGCGCCAGCAGCCACCCAGGTACCTACGAGCAGTACTTC,CASSHPGTYEQYF
TRBD2,many,TRBJ2-1,TRBV13,TGTGCCAGCAGCACCGGGACTAGCGGGAGGGAGGAGCAGTTCTTC,CASSTGTSGREEQFF